One sample yielded the 4 T cell receptor beta chains listed below, sequenced in a study of blood T cell repertoires in COVID-19. The assay was immunoSEQ multiplex PCR, and TCRdb's table has in-frame clones only and misses some. The sample yields hundreds of thousands of clones, approximately 90% seen once. Source material: PBMCs or T cells enriched from blood (not recorded which). These receptors were taken from a woman aged 18 to 35 with acute COVID-19.

This chain uses TRBV4-3 with TRBJ2-7, with 9 nucleotides matching TRBD1. V gave up 3 bases and J gave up 1 base; unmatched junction bases: 4. This CDR3 has 15 amino acids. Germline assignment: CDR1 LGHNA and CDR2 YSLEER. The CDR3 DNA is TGCGCCAGCAGCCAGGGACAGGGAAGGTCCTACGAGCAGTACTTC. It specifies CASSQGQGRSYEQYF.

The chain links TRBV29-1 to TRBJ2-1; 8 positions agree with TRBD2. Germline V gives CDR1 SQVTM, CDR2 ANQGSEA. The CDR3 contains 14 residues. The trim removed 5 bases at V and 2 bases at J, leaving 5 bases unmatched. The DNA of the CDR3 is TGCAGCGTTTCTCGAGCGGGAGCCTACAATGAGCAGTTCTTC. Translated, it gives CSVSRAGAYNEQFF.

The rearrangement links TRBV30 to TRBJ2-5; 10 nucleotides line up with TRBD2. Germline lookup yields CDR1 GTSNPN and CDR2 SVGIG (reference sequence). With V trimmed by 2 bases and J by 1 base, 4 bases remained unmatched. The CDR3 loop spans 15 amino acids. The CDR3 region is CAWSIGLAAQETQYF. In DNA, the CDR3 is TGTGCCTGGAGTATAGGACTAGCGGCCCAAGAGACCCAGTACTTC.

V gene TRBV5-1 combines with J gene TRBJ1-1; D call uncertain. This CDR3 contains 13 residues. V lost 1 base to trimming and J lost 1 base, with 5 bases between them. Germline V lookup: CDR1 SGHRS, CDR2 YFSETQ. The CDR3 DNA is TGCGCCAGCAGCTTGCTGTCGAACACTGAAGCTTTCTTT. It yields the protein CASSLLSNTEAFF.